These T cell receptor beta chains were read from a single sample in a study of shared clonotypes between healthy human individuals. The method was immunoSEQ multiplex PCR; TCRdb's version includes in-frame clones alone and lacks a portion of them. Of roughly 1,000,000 clones in the sample, about 84% are singletons; the top ten hold 0.4% to 0.55%. The sequencing sample was made of memory CD4+ T cells from PBMCs. The source of these receptors is a man younger than 35 in good health. Some clones in this sample may be carry-over from other donors' samples. CDR3s include the opening cysteine and the closing phenylalanine or tryptophan. Each record gives: V gene, clone size, J gene, D gene, CDR3 DNA, CDR3 protein. A D gene is named only where the DNA matches it firmly. Clone size appears in some rows only: once, few, many, or a class for an expanded clone.

>TRBV2|-|TRBJ1-5|-
TGTGCCAGCAGTGAGTCGGCAACACGGAGGAATCAGCCCCAGCATTTT
CASSESATRRNQPQHF
>TRBV7-9|-|TRBJ2-3|TRBD2
TGTGCCAGCAGCCTAGGACTAGCGGGCACAGATACGCAGTATTTT
CASSLGLAGTDTQYF
>TRBV15|-|TRBJ1-4|-
TGTGCCACCAGCAGAGTCAGAGCAACTAATGAAAAACTGTTTTTT
CATSRVRATNEKLFF
>TRBV19|few|TRBJ2-4|TRBD2
TGTGCCAGTAGTCTTGGCGGGAGGGGCAAAAACATTCAGTACTTC
CASSLGGRGKNIQYF
>TRBV4-2|many|TRBJ2-7|-
TGTGCCAGCAGCCAAGGTCCGGCCTCCTACGAGCAGTACTTC
CASSQGPASYEQYF
>TRBV4-1|-|TRBJ2-2|-
TGCGCCAGCAGCCAAGGGAGTATTTTGAACACCGGGGAGCTGTTTTTT
CASSQGSILNTGELFF
>TRBV11-3|-|TRBJ2-5|-
TGTGCCAGCAGCTCCGCGGCCGCCGGGCAAGAGACCCAGTACTTC
CASSSAAAGQETQYF
>TRBV18|-|TRBJ2-7|-
TGTGCCAGCTCACCACGACAGAAAGTCTCCTACGAGCAGTACTTC
CASSPRQKVSYEQYF
>TRBV18|few|TRBJ1-1|TRBD1
TGTGCCAGCTCACCCGACAGGGTAAAAAGAACTGAAGCTTTCTTT
CASSPDRVKRTEAFF
>TRBV7-6|-|TRBJ2-2|-
TGTGCCAGCAGCTTGGGGACAAACACCGGGGAGCTGTTTTTT
CASSLGTNTGELFF
>TRBV7-3|once|TRBJ2-1|TRBD2
TGTGCCAGCAGCTTAAATCCTAGCGGGATCGATGAGCAGTTCTTC
CASSLNPSGIDEQFF